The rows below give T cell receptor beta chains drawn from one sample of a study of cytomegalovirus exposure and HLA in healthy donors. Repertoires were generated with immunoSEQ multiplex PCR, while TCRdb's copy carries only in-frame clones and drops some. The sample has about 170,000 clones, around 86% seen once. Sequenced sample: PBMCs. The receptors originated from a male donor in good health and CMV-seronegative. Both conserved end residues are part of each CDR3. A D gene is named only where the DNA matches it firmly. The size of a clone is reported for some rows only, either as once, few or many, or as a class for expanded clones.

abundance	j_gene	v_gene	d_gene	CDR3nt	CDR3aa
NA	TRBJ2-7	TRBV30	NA	TGTGCCTGGAGTGTGGGCACTGACCAGTACTTC	CAWSVGTDQYF
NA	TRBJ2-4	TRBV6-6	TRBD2	TGTGCCAGCAGGAACAGCGGACTAGCGGAAAAAAACAGTCAGTACTTC	CASRNSGLAEKNSQYF
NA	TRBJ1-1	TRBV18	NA	TGTGCCAGCTCACCAACAGGGATGAACACTGAAGCTTTCTTT	CASSPTGMNTEAFF
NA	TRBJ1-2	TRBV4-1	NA	TGCGCCAGCAGCATGACAGCTAACTATGGCTACACCTTC	CASSMTANYGYTF
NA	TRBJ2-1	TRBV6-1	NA	TGTGCCAGCACAGCGAGCTCCTACAATGAGCAGTTCTTC	CASTASSYNEQFF
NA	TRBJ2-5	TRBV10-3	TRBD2	TGTGCCATCAGCGGGACTAGCGGGGGAGTCCAAGAGACCCAGTACTTC	CAISGTSGGVQETQYF
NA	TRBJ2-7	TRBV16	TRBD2	TGTGCCAGCAGCCTCACGGGGGGTTACGAGCAGTACTTC	CASSLTGGYEQYF
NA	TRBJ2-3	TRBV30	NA	TGTGCCTGGAGTGTAAAGGGGACCAGGGGTTTCACAGATACGCAGTATTTT	CAWSVKGTRGFTDTQYF
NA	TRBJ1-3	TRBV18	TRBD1	TGTGCCAGCTCACTAAGACAGGGGGTCTTCGGAAACACCATATATTTT	CASSLRQGVFGNTIYF
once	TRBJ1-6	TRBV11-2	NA	TGTGCCAGCACCACACCGACAGGCATATATAATTCACCCCTCCACTTT	CASTTPTGIYNSPLHF
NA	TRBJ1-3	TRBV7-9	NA	TGTTCCGAAGGACTGTACTCTGGAAACACCATATATTTT	CSEGLYSGNTIYF
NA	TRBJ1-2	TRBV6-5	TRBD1	TGTGCCAGCAGCCAGGGACAGCCGAGAAACTATGGCTACACCTTC	CASSQGQPRNYGYTF
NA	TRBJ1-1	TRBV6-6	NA	TGTGCCAGCAGGGCGAACACTGAAGCTTTCTTT	CASRANTEAFF
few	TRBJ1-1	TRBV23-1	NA	TGCGCCAGCAGTCAATTAATCAGGTACAGGTTAACTGAAGCTTTCTTT	CASSQLIRYRLTEAFF
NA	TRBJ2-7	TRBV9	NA	TGTGCCAGCAGCGCGGGGGACAGCTCCTACGAGCAGTACTTC	CASSAGDSSYEQYF
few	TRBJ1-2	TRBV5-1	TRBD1	TGCGCCAGCAGCTCACAGGGGAACTATGGCTACACCTTC	CASSSQGNYGYTF
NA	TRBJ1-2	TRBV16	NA	TGTGCCAGCAGCCAATCCCAGGCAGGATGGCATGGCTACACCTTC	CASSQSQAGWHGYTF
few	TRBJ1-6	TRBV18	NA	TGTGCCAGCTCACCGACGGCCGGGGAATCACCCCTCCACTTT	CASSPTAGESPLHF
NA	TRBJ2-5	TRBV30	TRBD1	TGTGCCTGGAGTGTGACAGGGCGGGAGACCCAGTACTTC	CAWSVTGRETQYF
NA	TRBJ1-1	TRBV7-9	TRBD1	TGTGCCAGCAGCCCAAACAGGGGTTGGGCTGAAGCTTTCTTT	CASSPNRGWAEAFF
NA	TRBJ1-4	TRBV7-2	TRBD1	TGTGCCAGCAGCGGGGGACAGGGGGCGACTAATGAAAAACTGTTTTTT	CASSGGQGATNEKLFF
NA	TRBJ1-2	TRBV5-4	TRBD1	TGTGCCAGCAGCTTAGGACAGGGGAACCCGGCAAATGGCTACACCTTC	CASSLGQGNPANGYTF
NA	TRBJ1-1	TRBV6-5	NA	TGTGCCAGCAGTTACGGGGGGGTGGGCATGAACACTGAAGCTTTCTTT	CASSYGGVGMNTEAFF
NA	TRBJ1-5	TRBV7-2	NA	TGTGCCAGCAGCCCGGGGGGGAGAAATCAGCCCCAGCATTTT	CASSPGGRNQPQHF
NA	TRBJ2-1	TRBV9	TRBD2	TGTGCCAGCAGCTCCAGCGGGGGGGCCGGCAATGAGCAGTTCTTC	CASSSSGGAGNEQFF
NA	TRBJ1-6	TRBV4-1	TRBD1	TGCGCCAGCAGCCGACAGGGACAGGGAATAAGTTCACCCCTCCACTTT	CASSRQGQGISSPLHF
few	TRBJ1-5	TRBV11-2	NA	TGTGCCAGCGGCTTGGAGCGCAATCAGCCCCAGCATTTT	CASGLERNQPQHF
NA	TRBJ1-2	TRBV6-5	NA	TGTGCCAGCACCCGGGGGGGTTCGAGTGGCTACACCTTC	CASTRGGSSGYTF
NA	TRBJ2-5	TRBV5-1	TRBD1	TGCGCCAGCAGCTTGGTGGGGACAGACATTCAAGAGACCCAGTACTTC	CASSLVGTDIQETQYF
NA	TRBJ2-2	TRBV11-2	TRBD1	TGTGCCAGCAGCGGCCGGGACAGGGTGAATGGCGGGGAGCTGTTTTTT	CASSGRDRVNGGELFF
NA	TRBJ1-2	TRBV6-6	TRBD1	TGTGCCAGCAGTTACCCTCTTGACAGGGGGCTTCATGGCTACACCTTC	CASSYPLDRGLHGYTF
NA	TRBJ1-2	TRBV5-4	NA	TGTGCCAGCAGCCGCCCCCCCTCGACCACGGGCTATGGCTACACCTTC	CASSRPPSTTGYGYTF
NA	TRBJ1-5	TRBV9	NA	TGTGCCAGCAGCGCCGACCGGGGGGGCCCCAGCAATCAGCCCCAGCATTTT	CASSADRGGPSNQPQHF
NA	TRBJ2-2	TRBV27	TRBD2	TGTGCCAGCAGTCCCTCTAGCGGGGAGCTCACCGGGGAGCTGTTTTTT	CASSPSSGELTGELFF
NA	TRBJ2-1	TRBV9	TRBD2	TGTGCCAGCAGCGGCACTAGCGGCTCCTCCAATGAGCAGTTCTTC	CASSGTSGSSNEQFF
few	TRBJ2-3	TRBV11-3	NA	TGTGCCAGCGCATATGGGGGGGCGAGCACAGATACGCAGTATTTT	CASAYGGASTDTQYF
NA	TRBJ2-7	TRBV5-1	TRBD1	TGCGCCAGCAGCGGACAGGGGGCCTACGAGCAGTACTTC	CASSGQGAYEQYF
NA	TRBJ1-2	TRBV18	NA	TGTGCCAGCTCACCTGACAGATACTATGGCTACACCTTC	CASSPDRYYGYTF
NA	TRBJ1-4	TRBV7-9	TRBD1	TGTGCCAGCAGCTACCGGGACAGGGGCGATGAAAAACTGTTTTTT	CASSYRDRGDEKLFF
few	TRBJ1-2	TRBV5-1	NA	TGCGCCAGCAGCTTGGCGGCAGGGACTAACTATGGCTACACCTTC	CASSLAAGTNYGYTF
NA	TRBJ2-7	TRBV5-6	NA	TGTGCCAGCAGCTCTAGACGGATCTACGAGCAGTACTTC	CASSSRRIYEQYF
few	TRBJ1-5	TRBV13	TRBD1	TGTGCCAGCAGCTTACAAGGGGGCCGCAATCAGCCCCAGCATTTT	CASSLQGGRNQPQHF
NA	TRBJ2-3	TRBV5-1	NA	TGCGCCAGCAGCCTGGCTACAGGTGGGGATACGCAGTATTTT	CASSLATGGDTQYF
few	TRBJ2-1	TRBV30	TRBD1	TGTGCCTGGAGCACAGGGGCCCCAGCGAATGAGCAGTTCTTC	CAWSTGAPANEQFF
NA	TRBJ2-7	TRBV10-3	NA	TGTGCCATCAGTGGCTCCAGGCGTGGTGGGTCCTACGAGCAGTACTTC	CAISGSRRGGSYEQYF
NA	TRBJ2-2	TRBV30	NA	TGTGCCTGGAGTGCACAGGGTGGCGGGGAGCTGTTTTTT	CAWSAQGGGELFF
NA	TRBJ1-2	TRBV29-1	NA	TGCAGCGTAGACAGCCTCTCTAACTATGGCTACACCTTC	CSVDSLSNYGYTF
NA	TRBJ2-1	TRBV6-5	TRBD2	TGTGCCAGCAGTCCCGTCGGGCTAGCGGGGAATGAGCAGTTCTTC	CASSPVGLAGNEQFF
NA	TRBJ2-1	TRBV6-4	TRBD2	TGTGCCAGCAGTGGATTAGCGGGGGCCTACAATGAGCAGTTCTTC	CASSGLAGAYNEQFF
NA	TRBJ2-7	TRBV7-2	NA	TGTGCCAGCAGCTCCCCGACTAGTCGGGCCTACGAGCAGTACTTC	CASSSPTSRAYEQYF
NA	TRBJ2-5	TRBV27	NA	TGTGCCAGCAGTTGGAGAGAGACCCAGTACTTC	CASSWRETQYF
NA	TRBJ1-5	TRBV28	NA	TGTGCCAGCAACCTACAGGGCCGTCAGCCCCAGCATTTT	CASNLQGRQPQHF
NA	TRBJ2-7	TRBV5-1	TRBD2	TGCGCCAGCAGCCCTGGGAGGGCCTCCGAGCAGTACTTC	CASSPGRASEQYF
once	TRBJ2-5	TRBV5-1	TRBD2	TGCGCCAGCAGCTTGTATCTAGCGGGAGCCCAAGAGACCCAGTACTTC	CASSLYLAGAQETQYF
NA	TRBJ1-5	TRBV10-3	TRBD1	TGTGCCATCAGCACGGCGGGACAGGGGGGTCAGGAGCCCCAGCATTTT	CAISTAGQGGQEPQHF
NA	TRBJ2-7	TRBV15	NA	TGTGCCACCAGCAGGGAAGACAGTCCACGCTACGAGCAGTACTTC	CATSREDSPRYEQYF
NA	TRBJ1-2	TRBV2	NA	TGTGCCAGCACCCGCGGGATGCCTGGGGGCTACACCTTC	CASTRGMPGGYTF
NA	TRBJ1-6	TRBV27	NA	TGTGCCAGCAGTTTATTCAGGGGATATAATTCACCCCTCCACTTT	CASSLFRGYNSPLHF